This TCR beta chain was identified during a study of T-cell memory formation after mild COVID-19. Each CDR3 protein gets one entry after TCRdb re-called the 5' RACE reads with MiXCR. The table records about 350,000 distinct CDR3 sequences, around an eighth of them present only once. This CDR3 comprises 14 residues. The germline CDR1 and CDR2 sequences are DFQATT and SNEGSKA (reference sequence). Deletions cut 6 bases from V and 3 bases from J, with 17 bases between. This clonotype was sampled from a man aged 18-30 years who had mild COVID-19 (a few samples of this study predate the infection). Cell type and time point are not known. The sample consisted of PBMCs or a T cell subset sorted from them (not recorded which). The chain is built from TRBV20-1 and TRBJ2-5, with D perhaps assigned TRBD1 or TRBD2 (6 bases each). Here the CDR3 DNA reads TGCAGTGCCACAGGGCGGGGAAGAGAAGAGACCCAGTACTTC. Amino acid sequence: CSATGRGREETQYF.